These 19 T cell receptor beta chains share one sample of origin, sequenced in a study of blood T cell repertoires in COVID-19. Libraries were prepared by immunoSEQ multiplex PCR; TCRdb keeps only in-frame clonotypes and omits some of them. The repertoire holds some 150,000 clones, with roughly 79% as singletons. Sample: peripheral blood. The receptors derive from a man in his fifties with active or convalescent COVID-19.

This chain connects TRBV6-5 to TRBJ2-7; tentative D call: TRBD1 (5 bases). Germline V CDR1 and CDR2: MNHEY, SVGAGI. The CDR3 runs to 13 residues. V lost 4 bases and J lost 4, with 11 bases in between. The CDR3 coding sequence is TGTGCCAGCAGTTTAGGGGCTCTGTACGAGCAGTACTTC. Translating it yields CASSLGALYEQYF.

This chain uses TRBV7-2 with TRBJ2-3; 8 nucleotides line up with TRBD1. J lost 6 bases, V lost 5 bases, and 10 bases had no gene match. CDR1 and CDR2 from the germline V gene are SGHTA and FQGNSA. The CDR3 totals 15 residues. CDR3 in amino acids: CASSIPGQVSDTQYF. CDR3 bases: TGTGCCAGCAGCATACCGGGACAGGTGTCTGATACGCAGTATTTT.

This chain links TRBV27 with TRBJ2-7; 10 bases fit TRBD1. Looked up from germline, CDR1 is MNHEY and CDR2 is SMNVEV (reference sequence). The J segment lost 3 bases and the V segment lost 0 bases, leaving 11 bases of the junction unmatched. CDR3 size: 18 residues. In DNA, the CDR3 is TGTGCCAGCAGTTTATCGGGGGACCGGGACAGGGGAGACTACGAGCAGTACTTC. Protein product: CASSLSGDRDRGDYEQYF.

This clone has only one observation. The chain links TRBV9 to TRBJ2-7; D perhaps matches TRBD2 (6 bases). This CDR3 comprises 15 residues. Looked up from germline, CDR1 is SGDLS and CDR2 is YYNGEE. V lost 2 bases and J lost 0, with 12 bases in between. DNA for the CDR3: TGTGCCAGCAGCGTCGGAGGGCTTGCCTCCTACGAGCAGTACTTC. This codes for CASSVGGLASYEQYF. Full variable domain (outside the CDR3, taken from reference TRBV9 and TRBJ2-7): DSGVTQTPKHLITATGQRVTLRCSPRSGDLSVYWYQQSLDQGLQFLIQYYNGEERAKGNILERFSAQQFPDLHSELNLSSLELGDSALYFCASSVGGLASYEQYFGPGTRLTVT.

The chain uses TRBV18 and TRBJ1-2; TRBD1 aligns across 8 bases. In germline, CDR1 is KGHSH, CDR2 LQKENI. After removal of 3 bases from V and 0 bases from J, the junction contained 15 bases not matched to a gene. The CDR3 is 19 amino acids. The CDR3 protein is CASSPLSPGQDLTNYGYTF. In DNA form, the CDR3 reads TGTGCCAGCTCACCGCTAAGTCCGGGACAGGATCTTACTAACTATGGCTACACCTTC.

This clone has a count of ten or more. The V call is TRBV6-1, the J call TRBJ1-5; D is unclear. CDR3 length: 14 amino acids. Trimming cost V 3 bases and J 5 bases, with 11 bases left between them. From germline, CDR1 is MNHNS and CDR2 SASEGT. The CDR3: CASSDSSPYQPQHF. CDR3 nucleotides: TGTGCCAGCAGTGACAGTTCTCCTTATCAGCCCCAGCATTTT.

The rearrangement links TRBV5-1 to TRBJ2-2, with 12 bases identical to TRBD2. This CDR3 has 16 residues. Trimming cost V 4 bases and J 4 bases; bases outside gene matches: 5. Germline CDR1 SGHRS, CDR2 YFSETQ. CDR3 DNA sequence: TGCGCCAGCAGCCTAGCGGGAGGGCCGGGCACCGGGGAGCTGTTTTTT. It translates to CASSLAGGPGTGELFF.

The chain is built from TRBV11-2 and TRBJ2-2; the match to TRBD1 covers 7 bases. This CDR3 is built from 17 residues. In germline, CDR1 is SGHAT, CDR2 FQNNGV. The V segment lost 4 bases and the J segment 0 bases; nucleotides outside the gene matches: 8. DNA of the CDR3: TGTGCCAGCAGCTCCGTATCGACAGGGTCGAACACCGGGGAGCTGTTTTTT. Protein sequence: CASSSVSTGSNTGELFF.

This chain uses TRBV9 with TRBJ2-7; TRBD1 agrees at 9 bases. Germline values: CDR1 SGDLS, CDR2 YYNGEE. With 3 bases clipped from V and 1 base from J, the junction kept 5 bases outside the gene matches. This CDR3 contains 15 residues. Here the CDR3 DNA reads TGTGCCAGCAGCGCCACAGGGGGCCCTTCCTACGAGCAGTACTTC. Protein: CASSATGGPSYEQYF.

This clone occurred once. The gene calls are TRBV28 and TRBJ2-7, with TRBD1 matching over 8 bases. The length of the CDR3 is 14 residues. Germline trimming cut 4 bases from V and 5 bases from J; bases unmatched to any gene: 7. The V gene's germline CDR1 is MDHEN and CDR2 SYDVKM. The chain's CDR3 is CASSSRQGSNEQYF. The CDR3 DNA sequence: TGTGCCAGCAGTTCAAGACAGGGGAGCAACGAGCAGTACTTC.

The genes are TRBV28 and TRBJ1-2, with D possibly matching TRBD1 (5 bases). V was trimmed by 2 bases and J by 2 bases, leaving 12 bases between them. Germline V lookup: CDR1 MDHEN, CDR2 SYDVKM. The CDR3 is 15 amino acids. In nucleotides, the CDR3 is TGTGCCAGCAGTTTAGCTCCGGGGGGGAACTATGGCTACACCTTC. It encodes CASSLAPGGNYGYTF.

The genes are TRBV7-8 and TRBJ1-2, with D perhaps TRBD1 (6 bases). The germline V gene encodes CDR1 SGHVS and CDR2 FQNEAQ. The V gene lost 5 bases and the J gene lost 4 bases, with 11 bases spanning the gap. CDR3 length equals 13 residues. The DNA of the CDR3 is TGTGCCAGCAGCGAACAGGGACGCTATGGCTACACCTTC. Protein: CASSEQGRYGYTF.

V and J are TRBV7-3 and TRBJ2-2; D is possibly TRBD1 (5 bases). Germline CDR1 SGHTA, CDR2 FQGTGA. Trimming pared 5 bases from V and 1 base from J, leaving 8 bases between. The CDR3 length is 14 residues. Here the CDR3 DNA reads TGTGCCAGCAGCATAGGGGTGAACACCGGGGAGCTGTTTTTT. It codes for CASSIGVNTGELFF.

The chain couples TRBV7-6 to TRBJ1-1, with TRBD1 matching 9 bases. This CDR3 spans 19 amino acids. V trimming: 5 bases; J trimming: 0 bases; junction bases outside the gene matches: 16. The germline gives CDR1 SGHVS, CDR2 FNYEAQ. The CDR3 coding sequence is TGTGCCAGCAGCCATTCGTCCCGGGACAGGGCCAGATTGAACACTGAAGCTTTCTTT. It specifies CASSHSSRDRARLNTEAFF.

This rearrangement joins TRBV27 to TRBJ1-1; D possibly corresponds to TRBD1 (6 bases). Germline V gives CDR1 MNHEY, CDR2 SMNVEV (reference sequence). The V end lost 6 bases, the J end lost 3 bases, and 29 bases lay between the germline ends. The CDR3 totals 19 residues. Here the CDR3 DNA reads TGTGCCAGCAGCTCTCTTAAGGACAGCGGCCGCTCAGGACACACTGAAGCTTTCTTT. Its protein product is CASSSLKDSGRSGHTEAFF.

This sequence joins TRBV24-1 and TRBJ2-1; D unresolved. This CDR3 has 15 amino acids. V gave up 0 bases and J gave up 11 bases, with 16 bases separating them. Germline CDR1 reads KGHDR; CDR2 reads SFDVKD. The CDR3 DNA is TGTGCCACCAGTGATTTGATAGCTGGCCAGATGAAGCAGTTCTTC. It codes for CATSDLIAGQMKQFF.

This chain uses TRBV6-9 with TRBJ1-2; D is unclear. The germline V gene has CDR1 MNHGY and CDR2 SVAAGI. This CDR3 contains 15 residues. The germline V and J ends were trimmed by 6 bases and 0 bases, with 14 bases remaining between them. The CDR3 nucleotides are TGTGCCAGCAGGGAAGATAGCGGACCTAACTATGGCTACACCTTC. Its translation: CASREDSGPNYGYTF.

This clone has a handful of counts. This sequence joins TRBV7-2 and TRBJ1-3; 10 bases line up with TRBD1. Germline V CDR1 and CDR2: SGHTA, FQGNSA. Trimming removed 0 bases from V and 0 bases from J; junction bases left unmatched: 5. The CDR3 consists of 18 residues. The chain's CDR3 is CASSLAPGQGISGNTIYF. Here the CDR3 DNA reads TGTGCCAGCAGCTTAGCCCCGGGACAGGGGATCTCTGGAAACACCATATATTTT.

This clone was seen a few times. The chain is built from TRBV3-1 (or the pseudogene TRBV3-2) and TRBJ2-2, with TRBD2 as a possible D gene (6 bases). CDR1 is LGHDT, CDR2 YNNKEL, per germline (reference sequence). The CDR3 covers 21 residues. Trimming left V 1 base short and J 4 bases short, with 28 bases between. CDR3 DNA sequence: TGTGCCAGCAGCCAAGTGTCGTTGGGGACTCTACGGAGAATGGTCACCGGGGAGCTGTTTTTT. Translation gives CASSQVSLGTLRRMVTGELFF.